This T cell receptor beta chain is from a study of CD8+CD57+ T cells in acquired aplastic anemia (dated by TCRdb to 2016 to 2019). General notes on the study: Extracted DNA from sorted CD4+ and CD8+ cells averaged around 3.3 ug, ranging from about 0.17 to 30 ug. CD8+CD57+ expansion was defined as a frequency above the mean frequency observed in healthy subjects. Study-level results and caveats: Twenty-nine CD8+ CDR3 sequences were shared between patients and controls but appeared highly expressed in patients and within their immunodominant clones. No significant difference in CD8+ Simpson's diversity was found between patients and healthy controls (P=0.060).

In this sample, this clonotype turned up many times. Its antigen target is currently unknown. Base qualities were left out, and no much larger clone turns up one base away. Flow cytometry had shown CD8+CD57+ cell expansion in the patients selected for sequencing. Every patient had a diagnosis of severe acquired aplastic anemia based on International Study of Aplastic Anemia and Agranulocytosis and Camitta criteria. No therapy had been received by the patients at the time of blood sampling. The study deep-sequenced TCR repertoires of sorted CD4+ and CD8+ blood T cells from severe aplastic anemia patients and healthy subjects. In the USA, patient enrollment took place under clinicaltrials.gov protocols 00001620, 01623167, 00001397, 00071045, 00081523 and 00961064. Ficoll-Paque density gradient centrifugation was used to isolate peripheral blood mononuclear cells. Before DNA was extracted, CD4+ and CD8+ T cells were sorted using either FACS or magnetic beads.

Profiling of TCR beta VDJ combinations and CDR3 sequences used genomic DNA as the template. TCR repertoire sequencing was run on an Illumina HiSeq 2000. On the study's bioinformatics: TRBV/TRBJ rearrangement plots, CDR3 size and DJ length profiles, and Simpson's diversity index were used to evaluate the repertoires. The immunodominant clone was defined as the most abundant DNA sequence in deep sequencing data. CDR3 amino acid sequences were checked for sharing between subjects and were compared against published repertoires and the VDJdb database. In-frame beta chains were kept once TCRdb had trimmed the public reads at Q25 with fastp and called clones with MiXCR. Entries are consolidated by CDR3 protein sequence, retaining the most common genes and DNA. The V and J calls reflect TCRdb's pipeline rather than the authors' work. The sample table contains about 180,000 distinct CDR3 sequences; only one count was recorded for 63% of them. More than 40% of the sample is taken by the ten largest.

At the junction V is shortened by 0 bases and J by 7 bases; bases outside the gene matches: 5. CDR1 SGHDT and CDR2 YYEEEE were looked up in the germline V gene. The CDR3 runs 15 residues from the cysteine to the phenylalanine. The retained sequence is limited to the CDR3, 45 bases, with the frame set at the first base. The clonotype was recovered from a human donor with aplastic anemia. Sequenced: sorted CD4+, CD8+, or CD8+CD57+ T cells (not recorded which) from PBMCs. The rearrangement combines TRBV5-6 with TRBJ2-1, with TRBD2 matching 9 junction bases. The nucleotide sequence reads TGTGCCAGCAGCTTGGGGCGGGGGGGAGTAAATGAGCAGTTCTTC. Its protein is CASSLGRGGVNEQFF.